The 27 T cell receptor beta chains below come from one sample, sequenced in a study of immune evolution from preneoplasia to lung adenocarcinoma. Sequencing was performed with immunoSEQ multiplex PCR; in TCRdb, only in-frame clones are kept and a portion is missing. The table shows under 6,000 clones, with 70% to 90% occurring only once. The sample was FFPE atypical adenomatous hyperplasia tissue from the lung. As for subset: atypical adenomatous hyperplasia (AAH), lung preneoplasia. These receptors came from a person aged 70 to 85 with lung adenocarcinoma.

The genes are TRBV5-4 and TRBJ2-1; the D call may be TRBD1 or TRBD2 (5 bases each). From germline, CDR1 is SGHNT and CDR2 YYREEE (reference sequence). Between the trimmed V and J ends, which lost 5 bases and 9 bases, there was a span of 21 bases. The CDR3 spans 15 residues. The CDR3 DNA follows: TGTGCCAGCAGTAACGGGATAACGGAAGACAGTGAGCAGTTCTTC. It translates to CASSNGITEDSEQFF.

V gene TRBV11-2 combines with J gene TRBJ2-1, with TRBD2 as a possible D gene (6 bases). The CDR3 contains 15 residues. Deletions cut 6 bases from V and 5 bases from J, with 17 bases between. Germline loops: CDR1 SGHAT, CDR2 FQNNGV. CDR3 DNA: TGTGCCAGCAGACGGGACTCCTCTTACGACAATGAGCAGTTCTTC. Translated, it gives CASRRDSSYDNEQFF.

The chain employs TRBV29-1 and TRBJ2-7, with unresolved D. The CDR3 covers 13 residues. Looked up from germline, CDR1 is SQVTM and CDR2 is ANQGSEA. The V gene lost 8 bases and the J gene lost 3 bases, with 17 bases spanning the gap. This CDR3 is CSPIKGIYYEQYF. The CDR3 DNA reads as TGCAGCCCCATTAAAGGAATTTACTACGAGCAGTACTTC.

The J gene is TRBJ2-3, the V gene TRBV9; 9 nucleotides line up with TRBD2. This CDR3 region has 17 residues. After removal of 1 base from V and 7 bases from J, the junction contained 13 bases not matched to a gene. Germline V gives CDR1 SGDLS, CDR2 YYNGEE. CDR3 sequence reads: CASSVFSLPSSGNTQYF. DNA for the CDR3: TGTGCCAGCAGCGTATTTTCCCTTCCCTCTAGCGGGAATACGCAGTATTTT. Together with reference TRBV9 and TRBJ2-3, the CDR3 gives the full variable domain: DSGVTQTPKHLITATGQRVTLRCSPRSGDLSVYWYQQSLDQGLQFLIQYYNGEERAKGNILERFSAQQFPDLHSELNLSSLELGDSALYFCASSVFSLPSSGNTQYFGPGTRLTVL.

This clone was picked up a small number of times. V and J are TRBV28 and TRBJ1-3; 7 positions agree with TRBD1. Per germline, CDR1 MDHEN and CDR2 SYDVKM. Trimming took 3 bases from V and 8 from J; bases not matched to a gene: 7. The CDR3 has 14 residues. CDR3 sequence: CASSLPGGMDTIYF. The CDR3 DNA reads TGTGCCAGCAGTTTGCCAGGGGGGATGGACACCATATATTTT.

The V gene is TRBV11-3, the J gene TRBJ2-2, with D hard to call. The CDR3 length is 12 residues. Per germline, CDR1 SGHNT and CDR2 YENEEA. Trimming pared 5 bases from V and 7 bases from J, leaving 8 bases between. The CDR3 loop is CASSRTVGELFF. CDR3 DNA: TGTGCCAGCAGCCGGACGGTCGGGGAGCTGTTTTTT.

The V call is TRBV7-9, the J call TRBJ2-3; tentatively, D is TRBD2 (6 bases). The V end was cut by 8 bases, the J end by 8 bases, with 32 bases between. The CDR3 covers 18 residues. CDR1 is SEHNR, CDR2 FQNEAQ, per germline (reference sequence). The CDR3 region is CASPTDYGVGTGPGTQYF. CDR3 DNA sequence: TGTGCCAGCCCTACCGACTATGGTGTTGGGACTGGACCCGGTACGCAGTATTTT.

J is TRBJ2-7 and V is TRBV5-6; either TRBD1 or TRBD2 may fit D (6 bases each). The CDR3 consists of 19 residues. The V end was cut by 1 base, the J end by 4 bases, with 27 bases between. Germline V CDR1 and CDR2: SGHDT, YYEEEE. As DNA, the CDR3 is TGTGCCAGCAGCTTGTGGGGGGCGCGTCTAGTCCCGGGCGGTTACGAGCAGTACTTC. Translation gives CASSLWGARLVPGGYEQYF. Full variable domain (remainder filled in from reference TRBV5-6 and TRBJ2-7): DAGVTQSPTHLIKTRGQQVTLRCSPKSGHDTVSWYQQALGQGPQFIFQYYEEEERQRGNFPDRFSGHQFPNYSSELNVNALLLGDSALYLCASSLWGARLVPGGYEQYFGPGTRLTVT.

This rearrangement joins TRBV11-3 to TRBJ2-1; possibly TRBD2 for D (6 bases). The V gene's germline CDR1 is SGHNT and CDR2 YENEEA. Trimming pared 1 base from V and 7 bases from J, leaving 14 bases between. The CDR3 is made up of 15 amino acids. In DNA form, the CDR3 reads TGTGCCAGCAGCTTAGCGGGACTTAAAGGGAATGAGCAGTTCTTC. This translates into CASSLAGLKGNEQFF. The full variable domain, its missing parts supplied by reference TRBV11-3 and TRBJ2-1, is EAGVVQSPRYKIIEKKQPVAFWCNPISGHNTLYWYLQNLGQGPELLIRYENEEAVDDSQLPKDRFSAERLKGVDSTLKIQPAELGDSAVYLCASSLAGLKGNEQFFGPGTRLTVL.

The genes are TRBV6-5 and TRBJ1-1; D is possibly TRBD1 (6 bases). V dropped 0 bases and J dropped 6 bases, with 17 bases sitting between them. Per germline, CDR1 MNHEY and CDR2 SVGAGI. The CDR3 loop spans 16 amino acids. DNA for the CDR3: TGTGCCAGCAGTTACTCGATATCGGGGGGCCGCGCTGAAGCTTTCTTT. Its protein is CASSYSISGGRAEAFF.

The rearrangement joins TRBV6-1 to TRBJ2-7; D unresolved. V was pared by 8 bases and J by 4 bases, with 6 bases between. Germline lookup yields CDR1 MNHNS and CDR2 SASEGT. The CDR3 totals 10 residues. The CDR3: CASARYEQYF. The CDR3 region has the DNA TGTGCCAGCGCGAGGTACGAGCAGTACTTC.

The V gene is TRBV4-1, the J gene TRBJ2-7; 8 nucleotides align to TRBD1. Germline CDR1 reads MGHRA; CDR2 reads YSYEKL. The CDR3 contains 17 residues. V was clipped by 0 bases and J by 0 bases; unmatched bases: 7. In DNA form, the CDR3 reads TGCGCCAGCAGCCAAGATTCCGGCGGGACAGGCTCCTACGAGCAGTACTTC. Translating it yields CASSQDSGGTGSYEQYF.

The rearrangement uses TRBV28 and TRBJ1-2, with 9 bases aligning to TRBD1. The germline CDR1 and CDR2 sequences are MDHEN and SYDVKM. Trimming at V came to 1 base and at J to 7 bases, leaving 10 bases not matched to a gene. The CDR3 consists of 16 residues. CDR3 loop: CASSLFGGTGWGGYTF. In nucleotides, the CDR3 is TGTGCCAGCAGTTTATTTGGTGGGACAGGGTGGGGTGGCTACACCTTC.

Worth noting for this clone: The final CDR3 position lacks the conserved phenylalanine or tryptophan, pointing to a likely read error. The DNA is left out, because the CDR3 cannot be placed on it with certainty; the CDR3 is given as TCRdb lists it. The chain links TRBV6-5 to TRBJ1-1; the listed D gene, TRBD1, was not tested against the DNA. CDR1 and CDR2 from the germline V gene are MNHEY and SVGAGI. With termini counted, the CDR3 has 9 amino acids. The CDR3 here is CASSSPDNS.

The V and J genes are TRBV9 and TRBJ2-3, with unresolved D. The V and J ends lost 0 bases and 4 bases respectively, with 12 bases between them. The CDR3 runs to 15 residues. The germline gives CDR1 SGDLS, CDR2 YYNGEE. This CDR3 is CASSVGPSTPDTQYF. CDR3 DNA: TGTGCCAGCAGCGTAGGTCCTAGTACCCCAGATACGCAGTATTTT.

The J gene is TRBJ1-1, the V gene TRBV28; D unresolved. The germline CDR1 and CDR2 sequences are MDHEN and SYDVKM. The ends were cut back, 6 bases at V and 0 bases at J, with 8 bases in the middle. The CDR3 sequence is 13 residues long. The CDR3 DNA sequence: TGTGCCAGCAGCGTCCTCATGAACACTGAAGCTTTCTTT. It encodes CASSVLMNTEAFF.

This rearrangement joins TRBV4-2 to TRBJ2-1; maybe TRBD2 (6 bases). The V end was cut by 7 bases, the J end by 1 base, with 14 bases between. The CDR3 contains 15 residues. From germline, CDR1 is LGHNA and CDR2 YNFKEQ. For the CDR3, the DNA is TGTGCCAGCATGCCGGGGGAGAAATCCTACAATGAGCAGTTCTTC. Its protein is CASMPGEKSYNEQFF.

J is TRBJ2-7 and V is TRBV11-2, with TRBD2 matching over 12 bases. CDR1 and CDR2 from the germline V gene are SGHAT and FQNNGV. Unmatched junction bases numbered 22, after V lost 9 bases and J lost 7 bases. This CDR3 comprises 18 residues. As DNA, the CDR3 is TGTGCCAGTACGCCCTCTCTTAGTCTAGCGGGAGGGCCAGGGGAGCAGTACTTC. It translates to CASTPSLSLAGGPGEQYF.

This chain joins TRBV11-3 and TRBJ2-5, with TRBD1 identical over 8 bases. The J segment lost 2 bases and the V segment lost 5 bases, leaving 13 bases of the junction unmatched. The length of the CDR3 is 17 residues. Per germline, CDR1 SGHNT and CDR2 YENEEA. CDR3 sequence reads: CASSPWGQELSQETQYF. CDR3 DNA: TGTGCCAGCAGCCCCTGGGGACAGGAATTATCACAAGAGACCCAGTACTTC.

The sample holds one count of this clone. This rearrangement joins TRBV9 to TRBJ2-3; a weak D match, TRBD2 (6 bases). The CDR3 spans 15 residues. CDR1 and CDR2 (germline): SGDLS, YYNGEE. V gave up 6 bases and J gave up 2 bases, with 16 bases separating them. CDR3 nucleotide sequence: TGTGCCAGCACAACAATTAGCGGAACCACAGATACGCAGTATTTT. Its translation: CASTTISGTTDTQYF. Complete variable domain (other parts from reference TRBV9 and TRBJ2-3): DSGVTQTPKHLITATGQRVTLRCSPRSGDLSVYWYQQSLDQGLQFLIQYYNGEERAKGNILERFSAQQFPDLHSELNLSSLELGDSALYFCASTTISGTTDTQYFGPGTRLTVL.

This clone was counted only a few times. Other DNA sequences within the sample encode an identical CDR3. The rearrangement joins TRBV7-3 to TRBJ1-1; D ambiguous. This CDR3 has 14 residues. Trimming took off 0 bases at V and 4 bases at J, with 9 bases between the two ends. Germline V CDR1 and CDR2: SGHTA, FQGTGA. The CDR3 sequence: CASSLTGSFTEAFF. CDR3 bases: TGTGCCAGCAGCTTAACCGGCAGTTTCACTGAAGCTTTCTTT.

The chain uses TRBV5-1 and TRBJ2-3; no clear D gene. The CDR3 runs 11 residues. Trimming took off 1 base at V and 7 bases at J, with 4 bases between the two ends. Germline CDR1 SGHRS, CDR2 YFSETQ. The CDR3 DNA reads TGCGCCAGCAGCTTGAGTCATACGCAGTATTTT. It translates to CASSLSHTQYF.

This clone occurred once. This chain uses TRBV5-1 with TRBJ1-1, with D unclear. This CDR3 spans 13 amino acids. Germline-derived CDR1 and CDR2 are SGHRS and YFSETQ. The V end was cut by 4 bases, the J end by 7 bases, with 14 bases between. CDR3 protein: CASSVGKNGEAFF. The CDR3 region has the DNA TGCGCCAGCAGCGTTGGAAAGAACGGTGAAGCTTTCTTT. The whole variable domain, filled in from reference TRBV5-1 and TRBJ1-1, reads KAGVTQTPRYLIKTRGQQVTLSCSPISGHRSVSWYQQTPGQGLQFLFEYFSETQRNKGNFPGRFSGRQFSNSRSEMNVSTLELGDSALYLCASSVGKNGEAFFGQGTRLTVV.

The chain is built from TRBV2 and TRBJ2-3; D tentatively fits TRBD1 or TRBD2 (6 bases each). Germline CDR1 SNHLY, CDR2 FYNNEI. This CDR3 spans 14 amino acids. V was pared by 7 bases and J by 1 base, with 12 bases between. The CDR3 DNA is TGTGCCAGCAACGGGGGCGACGGCACAGATACGCAGTATTTT. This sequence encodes CASNGGDGTDTQYF.

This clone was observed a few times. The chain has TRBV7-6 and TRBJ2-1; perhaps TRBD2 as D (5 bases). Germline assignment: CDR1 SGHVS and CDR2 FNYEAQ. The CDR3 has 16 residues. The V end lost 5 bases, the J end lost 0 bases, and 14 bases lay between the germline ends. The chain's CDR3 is CASSPYGADSYNEQFF. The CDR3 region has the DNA TGTGCCAGCAGCCCCTATGGAGCGGACTCCTACAATGAGCAGTTCTTC.

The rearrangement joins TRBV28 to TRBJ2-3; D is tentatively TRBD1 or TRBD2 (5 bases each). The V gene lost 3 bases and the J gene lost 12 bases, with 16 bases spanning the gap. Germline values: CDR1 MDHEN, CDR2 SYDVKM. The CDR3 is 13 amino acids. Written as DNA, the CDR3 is TGTGCCAGCAGTTTCTTAACCGTTGGGACCCAGTATTTT. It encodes CASSFLTVGTQYF.

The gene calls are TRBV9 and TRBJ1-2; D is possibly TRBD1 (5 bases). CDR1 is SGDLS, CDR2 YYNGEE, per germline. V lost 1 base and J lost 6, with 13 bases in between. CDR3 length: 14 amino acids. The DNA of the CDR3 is TGTGCCAGCAGCGTAAATTCCAGGGACGATGGCTACACCTTC. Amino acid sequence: CASSVNSRDDGYTF.